This T cell receptor (beta chain) was sequenced for a study of blood T cells in healthy people across ages. Comments on this clonotype: Its antigen is as yet unknown.

Isolation recovered at least 6 million PBMCs from every sample. Alongside a J-beta primer mix, a sample-barcoded 5' primer served in a second PCR lasting about 7 to 11 cycles. Every cDNA was tagged by a template-switch adaptor with 12 random nucleotides. Each CDR3 protein is one row after TCRdb ran MiXCR on the 5' RACE reads. This table holds approximately 680,000 distinct CDR3 sequences, 32% found once. Study findings and constraints: Diversity of TCR beta correlated strongly with naive T cell percentage. In long-lived donors, naive CD4+ cell counts and diversity exceeded those of aged donors.

Per the germline V gene, CDR1 is ENHRY and CDR2 is SYGVKD. Trimming cost V 3 bases and J 3 bases, with 9 bases left between them. CDR3 length equals 13 residues. Specimen: blood. The sequence came from a woman of 80 years or more in good health. This rearrangement joins TRBV10-3 to TRBJ2-7; D call uncertain. The CDR3 spells CAISDEVSYEQYF. CDR3 bases: TGTGCCATCAGTGACGAGGTGAGCTACGAGCAGTACTTC.